One and the same sample provided the 18 T cell receptor beta chains below, sequenced in a study of T cells in Graves' hyperthyroidism and ophthalmopathy. TCR beta CDR3 region amplification was performed from RNA transcripts. The study used the HTBI primer set for a first-round RT-PCR of the TCR CDR3. TCRdb reprocessed the multiplex PCR reads with MiXCR, giving one entry per CDR3 protein. The sample includes around 600,000 distinct CDR3 sequences, about 45% of them seen just once. Sample: peripheral blood or thyroid tissue (not recorded which). The receptors derive from an adult man with Graves' disease, either hyperthyroidism or ophthalmopathy (not recorded which).

As to this clonotype: Without the conserved terminal phenylalanine or tryptophan, this CDR3 likely stems from a read error. The chain uses TRBV7-9 and TRBJ2-7; perhaps TRBD2 as D (5 bases). Per the germline V gene, CDR1 is SEHNR and CDR2 is FQNEAQ (reference sequence). CDR3 size: 12 residues. V gave up 6 bases and J gave up 2 bases, with 8 bases separating them. The CDR3 loop is CASSAGTYEQYL. CDR3 DNA: TGTGCCAGCAGTGCCGGGACCTACGAGCAGTACCTC.

V is TRBV5-6 and J is TRBJ1-2; tentatively, D is TRBD1 (5 bases). This CDR3 has 16 amino acids. Germline V CDR1 and CDR2: SGHDT, YYEEEE. The germline V and J ends were trimmed by 0 bases and 0 bases, with 12 bases remaining between them. The CDR3 loop is CASSLDWGIPNYGYTF. DNA for the CDR3: TGTGCCAGCAGCTTGGACTGGGGGATTCCTAACTATGGCTACACCTTC.

The table lists this clonotype with a count of one. A read error may explain this, as a much larger clone is one base away. This chain joins TRBV7-8 and TRBJ1-3, with D maybe TRBD1 (6 bases). Per the germline V gene, CDR1 is SGHVS and CDR2 is FQNEAQ. This CDR3 has 16 amino acids. This CDR3 is CASSAITGNSGSTIYF. DNA for the CDR3: TGTGCCAGCAGCGCCATCACAGGGAACTCTGGAAGCACCATATATTTT.

The sample holds a few counts of this clonotype. A much more abundant neighbour one base away suggests this may be a read error. The rearrangement uses TRBV29-1 and TRBJ1-1, with D tentatively TRBD1 (5 bases). This CDR3 region has 15 residues. Germline V lookup: CDR1 SQVTM, CDR2 ANQGSEA. With 6 bases removed from V and 2 bases from J, the gap between germline ends came to 19 bases. The CDR3 spells CSVGTKTASNTEAFF. CDR3 bases: TGCAGCGTGGGGACCAAGACAGCGTCAAACACTGAAGCTTTCTTT.

In its sample, this clonotype was seen many times. The chain combines TRBV12-3 or TRBV12-4 with TRBJ1-6, with D possibly TRBD1 on 6 matching bases. The CDR3 extends over 14 amino acids. Trimming stripped 3 bases from V and 9 bases from J, with 12 bases between. Here the CDR3 reads CASSFQGMGSPLHF. The CDR3 coding sequence is TGTGCCAGCAGTTTCCAGGGGATGGGTTCACCCCTCCACTTT.

J is TRBJ1-1 and V is TRBV6-5; no clear D. V dropped 0 bases and J dropped 3 bases, with 8 bases sitting between them. Germline V gives CDR1 MNHEY, CDR2 SVGAGI. This CDR3 comprises 14 residues. DNA for the CDR3: TGTGCCAGCAGTTACTCGCGGGTCGACACTGAAGCTTTCTTT. It encodes CASSYSRVDTEAFF.

This chain connects TRBV29-1 to TRBJ1-1; D not resolved. Germline V gene data show CDR1 as SQVTM and CDR2 as ANQGSEA. Trimming pared 3 bases from V and 1 base from J, leaving 15 bases between. The CDR3 contains 15 residues. CDR3 sequence: CSVEVGRRPNTEAFF. For the CDR3, the DNA is TGCAGCGTTGAGGTTGGACGGAGGCCGAACACTGAAGCTTTCTTT.

As regards this clonotype: It may be a read error: a sequence one base away is much more abundant. V is TRBV7-9 and J is TRBJ1-2; D unresolved. Germline V lookup: CDR1 SEHNR, CDR2 FQNEAQ (reference sequence). The CDR3 runs to 14 residues. CDR3 amino acids: CVSSLDAIVYGYTF. DNA of the CDR3: TGTGTCAGCAGCTTAGATGCGATTGTTTATGGCTACACCTTC.

This chain links TRBV10-3 with TRBJ1-2; a possible D gene is TRBD1 (5 bases). Germline V gene lookup returns CDR1 ENHRY and CDR2 SYGVKD. The CDR3 has 15 amino acids. Deletions cut 2 bases from V and 5 bases from J, with 15 bases between. The CDR3 sequence is CAISEAGGTRYGYTF. CDR3 DNA: TGTGCCATCAGTGAGGCGGGGGGAACCCGATATGGCTACACCTTC.

The chain combines TRBV29-1 with TRBJ2-3, with D maybe TRBD1 (7 bases). The ends were cut back, 6 bases at V and 0 bases at J, with 25 bases in the middle. Per germline, CDR1 SQVTM and CDR2 ANQGSEA. The CDR3 length is 18 residues. Here the CDR3 DNA reads TGCAGCGTCACGACAGGGATTGGGGACTCTCCTAGCACAGATACGCAGTATTTT. Amino acids: CSVTTGIGDSPSTDTQYF.

Of note for this clonotype: The CDR3 ends on some other residue instead of the conserved phenylalanine or tryptophan, so this is likely a read error. Because the CDR3's place on the DNA is in doubt, the DNA is left out and the CDR3 is given as listed by TCRdb. The chain links TRBV25-1 to TRBJ1-6. Looked up from germline, CDR1 is MGHDK and CDR2 is SYGVNS. Ends included, the CDR3 has 12 residues. The CDR3 protein is CASSIYNSPLQS.

The chain recombines TRBV2 with TRBJ1-3; D unclear. This CDR3 spans 13 amino acids. Germline V lookup: CDR1 SNHLY, CDR2 FYNNEI. Trimming cost V 4 bases and J 7 bases, with 11 bases left between them. In DNA, the CDR3 is TGTGCCAGCAGTGGGAAGGGTATGAACACCATATATTTT. The encoded protein is CASSGKGMNTIYF.

This rearrangement joins TRBV7-2 to TRBJ1-5; 8 bases map to TRBD1. The CDR3 consists of 17 residues. Trimming at V came to 6 bases and at J to 3 bases, leaving 13 bases not matched to a gene. Germline CDR1 reads SGHTA; CDR2 reads FQGNSA. CDR3: CASRQTTPTGANQPQHF. CDR3 sequence (DNA): TGTGCCAGCAGACAGACCACACCGACAGGGGCCAATCAGCCCCAGCATTTT. Full variable domain (remainder filled in from reference TRBV7-2 and TRBJ1-5): GAGVSQSPSNKVTEKGKDVELRCDPISGHTALYWYRQSLGQGLEFLIYFQGNSAPDKSGLPSDRFSAERTGGSVSTLTIQRTQQEDSAVYLCASRQTTPTGANQPQHFGDGTRLSIL.

This clonotype was seen many times. CDR3 sequence: CASSTTPRGGYTF. For the CDR3, the DNA is TGTGCCAGCAGCACCACCCCCCGCGGAGGCTACACCTTC. The J gene is TRBJ1-2, the V gene TRBV11-3; the D is unclear. Between the trimmed V and J ends, which lost 5 bases and 8 bases, there was a span of 15 bases. Germline lookup yields CDR1 SGHNT and CDR2 YENEEA. The CDR3 consists of 13 residues.

The rearrangement joins TRBV5-1 to TRBJ1-2; no clear D. Germline CDR1 reads SGHRS; CDR2 reads YFSETQ. V lost 1 base and J lost 6, with 10 bases in between. The CDR3 runs 13 residues. The CDR3 nucleotides are TGCGCCAGCAGCTTGATGGGGATAGATGGCTACACCTTC. It translates to CASSLMGIDGYTF.

The sample holds one count of this clonotype. The chain employs TRBV29-1 and TRBJ1-6; D uncertain. Trimming took 5 bases from V and 0 from J, leaving 11 bases between them. This CDR3 comprises 15 residues. CDR1 is SQVTM and CDR2 is ANQGSEA in the germline V gene. CDR3 nucleotide sequence: TGCAGCGTTCGGGGAGATAGCTCCTATAATTCACCCCTCCACTTT. Encoded protein: CSVRGDSSYNSPLHF.

In this sample, this clonotype turned up a few times. V usage is TRBV20-1 and J usage is TRBJ2-7, with D unclear. This CDR3 has 12 residues. The ends were cut back, 5 bases at V and 0 bases at J, with 8 bases in the middle. Per germline, CDR1 DFQATT and CDR2 SNEGSKA (reference sequence). DNA of the CDR3: TGCAGTGCTGAAGATAGCTCCTACGAGCAGTACTTC. Translated: CSAEDSSYEQYF.

The chain joins TRBV6-1 to TRBJ1-5; a weak D match, TRBD1 (5 bases). The V end was cut by 4 bases, the J end by 2 bases, with 21 bases between. Germline lookup yields CDR1 MNHNS and CDR2 SASEGT. CDR3 size: 18 residues. The CDR3 here is CASSVEGSLYIGNQPQHF. As DNA, the CDR3 is TGTGCCAGCAGTGTTGAGGGGAGCCTATATATTGGCAATCAGCCCCAGCATTTT.